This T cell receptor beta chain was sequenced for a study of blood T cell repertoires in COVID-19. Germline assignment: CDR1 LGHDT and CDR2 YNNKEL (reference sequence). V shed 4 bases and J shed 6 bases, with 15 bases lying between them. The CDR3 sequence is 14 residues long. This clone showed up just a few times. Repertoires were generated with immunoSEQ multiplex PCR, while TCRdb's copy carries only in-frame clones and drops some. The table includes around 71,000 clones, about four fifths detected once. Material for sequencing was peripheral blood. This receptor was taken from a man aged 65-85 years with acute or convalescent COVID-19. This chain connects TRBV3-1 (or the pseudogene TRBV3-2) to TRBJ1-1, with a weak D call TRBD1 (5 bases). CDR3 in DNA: TGTGCCAGCAGCCCCAGGGACTCTGGGGCTGAAGCTTTCTTT. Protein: CASSPRDSGAEAFF.